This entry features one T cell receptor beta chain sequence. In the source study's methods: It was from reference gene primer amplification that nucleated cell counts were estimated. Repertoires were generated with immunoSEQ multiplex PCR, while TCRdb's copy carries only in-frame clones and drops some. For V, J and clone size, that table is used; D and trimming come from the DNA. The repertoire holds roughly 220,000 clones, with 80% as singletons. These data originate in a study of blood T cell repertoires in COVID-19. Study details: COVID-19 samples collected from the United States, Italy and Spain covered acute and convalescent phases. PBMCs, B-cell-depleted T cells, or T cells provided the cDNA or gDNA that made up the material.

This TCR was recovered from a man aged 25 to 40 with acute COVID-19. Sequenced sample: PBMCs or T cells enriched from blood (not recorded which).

As DNA, the CDR3 is TGTGCCAGCAGTTTCGGGGGGAACCAAGAGACCCAGTACTTC. This gives the protein CASSFGGNQETQYF. The genes are TRBV28 and TRBJ2-5; 7 bases agree with TRBD2. Germline CDR1 and CDR2: MDHEN and SYDVKM. The CDR3 totals 14 residues. After removal of 3 bases from V and 0 bases from J, the junction contained 1 base not matched to a gene.